Each of the 7 T cell receptor beta chains below was sequenced from the same sample in a study of control samples from healthy donors and cancer patients. Only in-frame clones appear in the TCRdb table, and some are missing; sequencing was by immunoSEQ multiplex PCR. The table lists over 45,000 clones, 90% to 95% of them singletons. The specimen sequenced was PBMCs. The source is a man aged 30 to 39 with colorectal cancer.

V is TRBV5-4 and J is TRBJ1-3, with a possible D match to TRBD1 (6 bases). The V gene's germline CDR1 is SGHNT and CDR2 YYREEE (reference sequence). Trimming took off 2 bases at V and 0 bases at J, with 12 bases between the two ends. The CDR3 sequence is 16 residues long. CDR3 loop: CASSLGGQFSGNTIYF. CDR3 coding DNA: TGTGCCAGCAGCTTAGGAGGACAGTTCTCTGGAAACACCATATATTTT. Supplemented by reference TRBV5-4 and TRBJ1-3, the full variable domain reads ETGVTQSPTHLIKTRGQQVTLRCSSQSGHNTVSWYQQALGQGPQFIFQYYREEENGRGNFPPRFSGLQFPNYSSELNVNALELDDSALYLCASSLGGQFSGNTIYFGEGSWLTVV.

The chain combines TRBV5-1 with TRBJ2-7; unclear D gene. The CDR3 runs to 13 residues. Germline assignment: CDR1 SGHRS and CDR2 YFSETQ. V shed 0 bases and J shed 8 bases, with 12 bases lying between them. This chain's CDR3 is CASSLVGAGKQYF. In nucleotides, the CDR3 is TGCGCCAGCAGCTTGGTTGGTGCAGGCAAGCAGTACTTC.

The chain joins TRBV28 to TRBJ2-7; D unresolved. Germline V CDR1 and CDR2: MDHEN, SYDVKM. The length of the CDR3 is 13 residues. The germline V and J ends were trimmed by 5 bases and 3 bases, with 11 bases remaining between them. CDR3 amino acids: CASSPTTYYEQYV. DNA of the CDR3: TGTGCCAGCAGTCCCACTACGTACTACGAGCAGTACGTC.

The chain has TRBV4-1 and TRBJ2-7, with 7 bases aligning to TRBD1. Trimming at V came to 4 bases and at J to 6 bases, leaving 12 bases not matched to a gene. The germline gives CDR1 MGHRA, CDR2 YSYEKL. This CDR3 is built from 15 residues. In DNA form, the CDR3 reads TGCGCCAGCAGCCCCACAGGGGTTAGGTTGGCCGAGCAGTACTTC. Translated, it gives CASSPTGVRLAEQYF.

J is TRBJ2-7 and V is TRBV7-2, with 10 positions matching TRBD2. The germline V gene encodes CDR1 SGHTA and CDR2 FQGNSA. The CDR3 sequence is 14 residues long. V lost 4 bases and J lost 5; bases outside the gene matches: 5. In nucleotides, the CDR3 is TGTGCCAGCAGCTCGGGACTAGCGCTCGACGAGCAGTACTTC. Translating it yields CASSSGLALDEQYF.

The V gene is TRBV30, the J gene TRBJ2-1; D ambiguous. Per the germline V gene, CDR1 is GTSNPN and CDR2 is SVGIG (reference sequence). Trimming removed 5 bases from V and 9 bases from J, with 17 bases in between. This CDR3 has 13 residues. The CDR3 is CAWSVGQWGEQFF. In DNA, the CDR3 is TGTGCCTGGTCGGTCGGGCAATGGGGTGAGCAGTTCTTC.

The genes are TRBV6-4 and TRBJ2-7; TRBD1 matches 7 bases. Germline trimming cut 6 bases from V and 4 bases from J; bases unmatched to any gene: 18. This CDR3 has 17 amino acids. Germline V gene sequence: CDR1 MRHNA, CDR2 SNTAGT. As DNA, the CDR3 is TGTGCCAGCAGCAGTATAAGGGGGCCCTCCGTAGAGTACGAGCAGTACGTC. Protein: CASSSIRGPSVEYEQYV.